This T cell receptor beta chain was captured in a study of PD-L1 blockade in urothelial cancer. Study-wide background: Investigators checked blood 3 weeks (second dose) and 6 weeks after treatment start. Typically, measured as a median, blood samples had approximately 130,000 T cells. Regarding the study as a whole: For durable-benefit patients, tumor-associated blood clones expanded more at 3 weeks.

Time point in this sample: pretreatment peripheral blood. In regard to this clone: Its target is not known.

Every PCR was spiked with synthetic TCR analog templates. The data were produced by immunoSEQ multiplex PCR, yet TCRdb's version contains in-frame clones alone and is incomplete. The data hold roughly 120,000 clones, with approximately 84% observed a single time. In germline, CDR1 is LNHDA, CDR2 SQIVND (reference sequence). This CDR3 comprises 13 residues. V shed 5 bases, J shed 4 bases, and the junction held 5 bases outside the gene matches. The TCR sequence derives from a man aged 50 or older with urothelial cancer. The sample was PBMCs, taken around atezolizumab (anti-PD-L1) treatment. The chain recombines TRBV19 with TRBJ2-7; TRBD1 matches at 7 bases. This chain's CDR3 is CASSDRVGYEQYF. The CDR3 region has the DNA TGTGCCAGTAGTGACAGGGTGGGGTACGAGCAGTACTTC.